This TCR beta chain was sequenced for a study of T cell repertoires in cytomegalovirus infection. Overall study context: Carrying CMV and the relevant HLA type showed in public TCR beta signatures.

TCRdb re-called the reads through MiXCR, storing one row per CDR3 protein. The table records some 450,000 distinct CDR3 sequences, approximately 30% of them present only once. This clonotype occurred a few times. Its cognate antigen is unknown. General study findings and limits: What dominated the ex vivo response were HLA-C-restricted CMV-specific TCR beta clonotypes. Individuals carrying CMV plus the relevant HLA were identified by cumulative frequency of public TCR beta families.

Source material: PBMCs. The sequence derives from a human donor in good health (CMV status not recorded). Some clones in this sample may be carry-over from other donors' samples.

CDR3 nucleotide sequence: TGCAGTGCTAGCCGGGACAGCGGAACTGAAGCTTTCTTT. Protein product: CSASRDSGTEAFF. This chain links TRBV20-1 with TRBJ1-1, with 7 nucleotides matching TRBD1. V trimming: 3 bases; J trimming: 5 bases; junction bases outside the gene matches: 6. Germline CDR1 and CDR2: DFQATT and SNEGSKA (reference sequence). The CDR3 runs 13 residues.